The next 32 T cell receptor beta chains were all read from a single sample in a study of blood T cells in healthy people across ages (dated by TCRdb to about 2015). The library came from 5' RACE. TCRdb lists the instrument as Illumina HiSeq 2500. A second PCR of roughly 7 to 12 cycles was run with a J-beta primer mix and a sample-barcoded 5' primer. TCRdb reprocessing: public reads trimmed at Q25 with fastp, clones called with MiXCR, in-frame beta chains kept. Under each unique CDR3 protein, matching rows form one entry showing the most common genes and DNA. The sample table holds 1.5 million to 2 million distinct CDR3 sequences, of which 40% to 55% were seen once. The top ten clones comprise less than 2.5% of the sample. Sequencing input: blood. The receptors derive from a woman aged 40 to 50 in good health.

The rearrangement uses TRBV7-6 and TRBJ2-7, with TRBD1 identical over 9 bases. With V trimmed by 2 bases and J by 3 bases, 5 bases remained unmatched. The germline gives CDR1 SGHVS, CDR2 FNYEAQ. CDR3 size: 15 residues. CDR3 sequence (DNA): TGTGCCAGCAGCTTAACCTCGACAGGGGGCTACGAGCAGTACTTC. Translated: CASSLTSTGGYEQYF.

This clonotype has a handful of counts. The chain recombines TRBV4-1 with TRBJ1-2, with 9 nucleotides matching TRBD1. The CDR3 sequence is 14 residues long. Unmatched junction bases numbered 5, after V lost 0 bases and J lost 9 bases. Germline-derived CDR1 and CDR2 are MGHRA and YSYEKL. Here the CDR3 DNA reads TGCGCCAGCAGCCAAGAGGGGACAGGGATCAGCTACACCTTC. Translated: CASSQEGTGISYTF.

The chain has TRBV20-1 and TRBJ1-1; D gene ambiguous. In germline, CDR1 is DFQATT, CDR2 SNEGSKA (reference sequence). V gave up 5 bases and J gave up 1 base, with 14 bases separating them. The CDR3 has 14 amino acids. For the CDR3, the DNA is TGCAGTGCTCCGTCACGTGCACCGAACACTGAAGCTTTCTTT. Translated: CSAPSRAPNTEAFF.

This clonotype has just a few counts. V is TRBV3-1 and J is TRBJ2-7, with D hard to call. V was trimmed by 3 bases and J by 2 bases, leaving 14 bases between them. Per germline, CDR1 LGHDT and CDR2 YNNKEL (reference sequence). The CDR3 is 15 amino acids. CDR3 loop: CASSQLMNSPYEQYF. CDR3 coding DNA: TGTGCCAGCAGCCAGCTCATGAATTCTCCCTACGAGCAGTACTTC.

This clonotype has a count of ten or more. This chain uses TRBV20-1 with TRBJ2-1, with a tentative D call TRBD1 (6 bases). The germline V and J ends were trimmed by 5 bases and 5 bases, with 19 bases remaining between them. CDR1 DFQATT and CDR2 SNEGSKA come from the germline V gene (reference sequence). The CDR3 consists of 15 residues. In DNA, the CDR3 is TGCAGTGCTGTTAGTCCCGGGACACCACACAATGAGCAGTTCTTC. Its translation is CSAVSPGTPHNEQFF.

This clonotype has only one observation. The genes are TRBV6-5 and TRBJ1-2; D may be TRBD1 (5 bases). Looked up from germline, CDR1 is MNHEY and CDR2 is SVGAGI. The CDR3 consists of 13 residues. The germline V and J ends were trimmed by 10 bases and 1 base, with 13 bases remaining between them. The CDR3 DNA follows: TGTGCCACACACAGGACGCTTAACTATGGCTACACCTTC. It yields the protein CATHRTLNYGYTF.

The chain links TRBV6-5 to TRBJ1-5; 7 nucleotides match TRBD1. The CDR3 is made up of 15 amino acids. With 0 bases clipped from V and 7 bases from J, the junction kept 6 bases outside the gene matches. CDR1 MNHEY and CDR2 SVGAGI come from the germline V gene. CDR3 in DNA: TGTGCCAGCAGTTACTCCATAGGGGGCGAACAGCCCCAGCATTTT. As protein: CASSYSIGGEQPQHF.

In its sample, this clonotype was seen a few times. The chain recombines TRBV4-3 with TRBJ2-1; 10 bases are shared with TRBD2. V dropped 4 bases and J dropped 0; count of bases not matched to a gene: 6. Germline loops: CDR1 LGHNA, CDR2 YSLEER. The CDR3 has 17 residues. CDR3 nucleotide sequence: TGCGCCAGCAGCCTTTTAGCGGGGGGACCCTCCTACAATGAGCAGTTCTTC. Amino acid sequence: CASSLLAGGPSYNEQFF.

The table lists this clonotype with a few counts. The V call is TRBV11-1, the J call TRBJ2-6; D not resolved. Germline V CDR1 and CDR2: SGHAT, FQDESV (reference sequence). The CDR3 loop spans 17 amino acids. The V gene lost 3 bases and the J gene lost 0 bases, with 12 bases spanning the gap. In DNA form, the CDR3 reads TGTGCCAGCAGCTTCCCAGGAGCCCTCTCTGGGGCCAACGTCCTGACTTTC. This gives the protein CASSFPGALSGANVLTF.

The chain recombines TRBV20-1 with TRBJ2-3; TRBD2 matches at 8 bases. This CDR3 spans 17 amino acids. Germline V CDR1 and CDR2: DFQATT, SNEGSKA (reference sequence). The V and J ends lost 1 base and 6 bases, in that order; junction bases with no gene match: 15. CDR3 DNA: TGCAGTGCTAGAGGAGGAGGAATCACTAGCGGCTGGGATACGCAGTATTTT. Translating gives CSARGGGITSGWDTQYF.

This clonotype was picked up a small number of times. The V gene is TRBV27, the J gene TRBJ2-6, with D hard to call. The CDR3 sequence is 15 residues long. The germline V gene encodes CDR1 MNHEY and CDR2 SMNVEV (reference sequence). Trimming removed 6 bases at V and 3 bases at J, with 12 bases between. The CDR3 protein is CASSRTEFGANVLTF. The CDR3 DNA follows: TGTGCCAGCAGCCGAACGGAATTTGGGGCCAACGTCCTGACTTTC.

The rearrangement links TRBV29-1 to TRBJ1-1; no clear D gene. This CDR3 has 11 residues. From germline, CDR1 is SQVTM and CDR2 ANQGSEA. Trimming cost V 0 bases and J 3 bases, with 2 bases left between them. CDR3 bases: TGCAGCGTTGAAGAGGACACTGAAGCTTTCTTT. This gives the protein CSVEEDTEAFF.

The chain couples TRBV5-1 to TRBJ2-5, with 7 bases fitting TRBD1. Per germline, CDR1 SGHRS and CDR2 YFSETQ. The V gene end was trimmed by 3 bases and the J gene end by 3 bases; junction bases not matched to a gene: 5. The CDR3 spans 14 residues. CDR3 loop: CASSWLTGEETQYF. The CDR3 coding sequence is TGCGCCAGCAGCTGGCTTACAGGGGAAGAGACCCAGTACTTC.

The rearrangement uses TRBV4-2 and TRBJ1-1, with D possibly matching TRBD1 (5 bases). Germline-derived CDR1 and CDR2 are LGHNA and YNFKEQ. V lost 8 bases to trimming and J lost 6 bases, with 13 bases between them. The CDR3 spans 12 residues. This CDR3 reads CASRPLGAEAFF. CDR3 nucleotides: TGTGCCAGCCGGCCCCTAGGGGCTGAAGCTTTCTTT.

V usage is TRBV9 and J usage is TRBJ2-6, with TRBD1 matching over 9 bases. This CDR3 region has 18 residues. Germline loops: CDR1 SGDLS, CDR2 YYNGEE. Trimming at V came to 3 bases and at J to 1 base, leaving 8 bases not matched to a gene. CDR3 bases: TGTGCCAGCAGCGCCAACAGGGGGCGGGTGTCTGGGGCCAACGTCCTGACTTTC. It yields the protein CASSANRGRVSGANVLTF. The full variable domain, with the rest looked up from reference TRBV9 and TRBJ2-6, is DSGVTQTPKHLITATGQRVTLRCSPRSGDLSVYWYQQSLDQGLQFLIQYYNGEERAKGNILERFSAQQFPDLHSELNLSSLELGDSALYFCASSANRGRVSGANVLTFGAGSRLTVL.

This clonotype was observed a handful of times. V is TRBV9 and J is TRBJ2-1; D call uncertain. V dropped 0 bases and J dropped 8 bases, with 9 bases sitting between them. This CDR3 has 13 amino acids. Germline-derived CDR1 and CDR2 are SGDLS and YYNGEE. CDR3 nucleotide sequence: TGTGCCAGCAGCGTAGAATTAACGGATGAGCAGTTCTTC. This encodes CASSVELTDEQFF.

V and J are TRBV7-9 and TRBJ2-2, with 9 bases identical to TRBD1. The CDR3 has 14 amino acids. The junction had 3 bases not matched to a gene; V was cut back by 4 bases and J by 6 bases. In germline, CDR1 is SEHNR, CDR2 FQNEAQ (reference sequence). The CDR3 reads CASSSGTGSGELFF. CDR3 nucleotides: TGTGCCAGCAGCTCCGGGACAGGGTCCGGGGAGCTGTTTTTT.

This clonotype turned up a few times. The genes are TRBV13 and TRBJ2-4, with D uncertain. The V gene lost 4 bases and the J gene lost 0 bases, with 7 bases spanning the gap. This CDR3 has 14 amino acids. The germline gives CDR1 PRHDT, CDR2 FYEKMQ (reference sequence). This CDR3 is CASSYLGAKNIQYF. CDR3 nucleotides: TGTGCCAGCAGCTACCTAGGAGCCAAAAACATTCAGTACTTC.

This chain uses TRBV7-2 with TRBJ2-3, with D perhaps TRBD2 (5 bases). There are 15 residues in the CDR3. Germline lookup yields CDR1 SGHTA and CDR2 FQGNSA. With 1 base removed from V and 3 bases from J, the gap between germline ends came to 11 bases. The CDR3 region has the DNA TGTGCCAGCAGCTTAGAGAGGGCCGTAACAGATACGCAGTATTTT. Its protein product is CASSLERAVTDTQYF.

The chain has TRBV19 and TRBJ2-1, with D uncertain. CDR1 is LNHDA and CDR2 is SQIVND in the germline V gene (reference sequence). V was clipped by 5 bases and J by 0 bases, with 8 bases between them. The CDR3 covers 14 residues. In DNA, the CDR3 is TGTGCCAGTAGTGCCGAGACCTCCTACAATGAGCAGTTCTTC. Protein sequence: CASSAETSYNEQFF.

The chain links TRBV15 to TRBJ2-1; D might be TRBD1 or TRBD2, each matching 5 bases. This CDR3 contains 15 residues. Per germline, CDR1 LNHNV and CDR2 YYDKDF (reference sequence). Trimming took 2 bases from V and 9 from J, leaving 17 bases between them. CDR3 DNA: TGTGCCACCAGCAGATACGGGTCTGGGGGTAGTGAGCAGTTCTTC. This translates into CATSRYGSGGSEQFF.

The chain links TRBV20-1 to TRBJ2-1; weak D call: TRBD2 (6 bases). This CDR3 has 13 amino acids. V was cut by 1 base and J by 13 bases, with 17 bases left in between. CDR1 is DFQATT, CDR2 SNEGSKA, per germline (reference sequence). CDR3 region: CSARGWGEETQFF. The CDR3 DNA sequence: TGCAGTGCTAGAGGCTGGGGGGAAGAGACCCAGTTCTTC.

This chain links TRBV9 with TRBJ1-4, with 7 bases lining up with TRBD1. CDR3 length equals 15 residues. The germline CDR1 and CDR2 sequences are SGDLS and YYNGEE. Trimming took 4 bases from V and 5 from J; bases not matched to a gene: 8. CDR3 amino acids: CASSFRGDSNEKLFF. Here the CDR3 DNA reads TGTGCCAGCAGCTTCAGGGGGGATTCAAATGAAAAACTGTTTTTT.

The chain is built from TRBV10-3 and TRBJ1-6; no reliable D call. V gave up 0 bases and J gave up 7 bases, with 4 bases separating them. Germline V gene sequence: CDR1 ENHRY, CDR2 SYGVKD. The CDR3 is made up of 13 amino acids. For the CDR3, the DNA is TGTGCCATCAGTGAGTCTGGCAATTCACCCCTCCACTTT. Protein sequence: CAISESGNSPLHF.

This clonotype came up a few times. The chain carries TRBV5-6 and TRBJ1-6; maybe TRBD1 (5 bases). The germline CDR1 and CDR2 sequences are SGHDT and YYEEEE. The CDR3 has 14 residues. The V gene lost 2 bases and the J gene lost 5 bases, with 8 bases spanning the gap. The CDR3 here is CASSLVQDNSPLHF. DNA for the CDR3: TGTGCCAGCAGCTTAGTACAGGATAATTCACCCCTCCACTTT.

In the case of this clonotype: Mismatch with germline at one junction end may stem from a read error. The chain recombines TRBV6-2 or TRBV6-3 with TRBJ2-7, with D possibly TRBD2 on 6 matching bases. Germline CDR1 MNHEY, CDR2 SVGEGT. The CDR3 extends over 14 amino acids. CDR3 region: CASSYVGSSYGQYF. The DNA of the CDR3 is TGTGCCAGCAGTTACGTCGGGAGTTCCTACGGGCAGTACTTC.

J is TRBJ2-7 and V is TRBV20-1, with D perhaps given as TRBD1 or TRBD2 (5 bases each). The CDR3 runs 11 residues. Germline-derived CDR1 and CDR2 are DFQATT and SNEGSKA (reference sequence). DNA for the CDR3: TGCAGGGCTGGGGGAGACTACGAGCAGTACTTC. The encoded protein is CRAGGDYEQYF.

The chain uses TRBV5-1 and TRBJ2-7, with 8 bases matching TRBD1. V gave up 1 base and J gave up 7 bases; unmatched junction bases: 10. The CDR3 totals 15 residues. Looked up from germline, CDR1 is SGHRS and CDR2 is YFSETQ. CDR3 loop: CASSLIQGDHLEQYF. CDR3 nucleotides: TGCGCCAGCAGCTTGATACAGGGGGACCACTTGGAGCAGTACTTC.

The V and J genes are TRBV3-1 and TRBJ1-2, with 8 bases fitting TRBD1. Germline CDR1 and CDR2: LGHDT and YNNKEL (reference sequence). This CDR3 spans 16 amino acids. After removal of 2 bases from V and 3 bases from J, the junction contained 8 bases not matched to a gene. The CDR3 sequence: CASSQTDRGRDYGYTF. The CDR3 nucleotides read TGTGCCAGCAGCCAAACCGACAGGGGCAGGGACTATGGCTACACCTTC.

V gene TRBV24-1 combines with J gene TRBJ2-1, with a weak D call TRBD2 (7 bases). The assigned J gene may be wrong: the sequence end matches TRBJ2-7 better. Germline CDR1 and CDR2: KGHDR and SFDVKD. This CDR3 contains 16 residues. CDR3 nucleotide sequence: TGTGCCACCAGTGATTTTCGGGGGGCCGCCTACAATGAGCAGTACTTC. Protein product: CATSDFRGAAYNEQYF.

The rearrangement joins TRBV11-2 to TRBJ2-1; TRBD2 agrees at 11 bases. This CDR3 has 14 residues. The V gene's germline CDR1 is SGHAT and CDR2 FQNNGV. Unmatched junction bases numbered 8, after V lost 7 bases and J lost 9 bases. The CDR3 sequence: CASTRSGGASEQFF. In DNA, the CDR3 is TGTGCCAGCACCCGTAGCGGGGGGGCGAGTGAGCAGTTCTTC.

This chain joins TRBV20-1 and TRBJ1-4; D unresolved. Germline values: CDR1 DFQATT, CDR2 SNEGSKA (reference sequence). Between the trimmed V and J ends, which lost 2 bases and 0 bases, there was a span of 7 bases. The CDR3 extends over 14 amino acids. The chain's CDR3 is CSARLAATNEKLFF. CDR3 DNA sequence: TGCAGTGCTAGATTGGCAGCAACTAATGAAAAACTGTTTTTT.